These T cell receptor beta chains were read from a single sample in a study of blood T cell repertoires in COVID-19. Libraries were prepared by immunoSEQ multiplex PCR; TCRdb keeps only in-frame clonotypes and omits some of them. The sample comprises 350,000 to 400,000 clones, 70% to 90% of which are singletons, and approximately 1.2% rests with the top ten. Sequencing was done on a sample of PBMCs or T cells enriched from blood (not recorded which). The receptors were gathered from a woman younger than 35 who had recovered from COVID-19. Both conserved end residues are part of each CDR3. Fields, in order: D gene, V gene, J gene, clone size, CDR3 DNA, CDR3 protein. A D gene is named only where the DNA matches it firmly. Clone size is not always given. Where it is, it says once, few, many or a class for expanded clones.

NA	TRBV28	TRBJ1-3	NA	TGTGCCAGCAGGCCCGCAGGGTCGTCTGGAAACACCATATATTTT	CASRPAGSSGNTIYF
TRBD1	TRBV2	TRBJ2-2	once	TGTGCCAGCAGTGTAGGGACAGGGATGAACACCGGGGAGCTGTTTTTT	CASSVGTGMNTGELFF
NA	TRBV27	TRBJ2-7	NA	TGTGCCAGCAGTCCGCGGGTGGGCCGTGGGGAGCAGTACTTC	CASSPRVGRGEQYF
TRBD1	TRBV30	TRBJ1-1	NA	TGTGCCTGGGGACAGGACAGAGAAGCTTTCTTT	CAWGQDREAFF
NA	TRBV28	TRBJ2-6	NA	TGTGCCAGCAGAACCGGTAGCTCTGGGGCCAACGTCCTGACTTTC	CASRTGSSGANVLTF
TRBD1	TRBV29-1	TRBJ2-3	few	TGCAGCGTTGTCGGGACAGGCGGTACAGATACGCAGTATTTT	CSVVGTGGTDTQYF
NA	TRBV6-5	TRBJ2-1	NA	TGTGCCAGCAGGCGAGGGTTCGACTCCTACAATGAGCAGTTCTTC	CASRRGFDSYNEQFF
NA	TRBV5-1	TRBJ1-6	NA	TGCGCCAGCAGGACAGGAGGAAATAATTCACCCCTCCACTTT	CASRTGGNNSPLHF
TRBD1	TRBV6-5	TRBJ1-5	NA	TGTGCCAGCAGCAATGACAGGGTGAGCAATCAGCCCCAGCATTTT	CASSNDRVSNQPQHF
NA	TRBV7-9	TRBJ1-1	NA	TGTGCCAGCAGCTTACAGGGGAAACGTTCTGAAGCTTTCTTT	CASSLQGKRSEAFF
TRBD2	TRBV11-2	TRBJ2-3	NA	TGTGCCAGCAGCACATATATCGGGCTAGCGGGGGTTAGCACAGATACGCAGTATTTT	CASSTYIGLAGVSTDTQYF
TRBD1	TRBV5-3	TRBJ1-1	once	TGTGCCAGAAGCAAGGACAGGGGACCCGAAGCTTTCTTT	CARSKDRGPEAFF
TRBD1	TRBV5-1	TRBJ1-2	NA	TGCGCCAGCAGCTCAGGGTCGTTACAGGGGGTTGATGGCTACACCTTC	CASSSGSLQGVDGYTF
NA	TRBV7-9	TRBJ2-5	NA	TGTGCCAGCAGCTTGGGGGCCCAAGAGACCCAGTACTTC	CASSLGAQETQYF
NA	TRBV5-5	TRBJ2-3	NA	TGTGCCAGCAGCGCGGGACCGTCAAGCACAGATACGCAGTATTTT	CASSAGPSSTDTQYF
TRBD2	TRBV9	TRBJ2-3	NA	TGTGCCAGCAGCGTGAACACAGAAAGCGGGGGGCTATCAGATACGCAGTATTTT	CASSVNTESGGLSDTQYF
NA	TRBV6-6	TRBJ2-7	NA	TGTGCCAGCAGGACAGGAGATAGAGTAACCTACGAGCAGTACTTC	CASRTGDRVTYEQYF
NA	TRBV6-5	TRBJ1-2	NA	TGTGCCAGCAGTTTTTCCTGGGACTCCTCCTCCTATGGCTACACCTTC	CASSFSWDSSSYGYTF
TRBD2	TRBV6-1	TRBJ2-3	NA	TGTGCCAGCAGTGAGGGACTACTGACGACAGATACGCAGTATTTT	CASSEGLLTTDTQYF
TRBD1	TRBV6-5	TRBJ2-5	NA	TGTGCCAGCAGTATCGGACAGGGAGGAGAGACCCAGTACTTC	CASSIGQGGETQYF
NA	TRBV4-3	TRBJ1-1	NA	TGCGCCAGCAGCCAAGGTTGGTGGGGCCAGGGGTTTGAAGCTTTCTTT	CASSQGWWGQGFEAFF
NA	TRBV5-1	TRBJ1-1	NA	TGCGCCAGCAGCCCTCCTGGGGGCAAGAACACTGAAGCTTTCTTT	CASSPPGGKNTEAFF
TRBD1	TRBV25-1	TRBJ1-4	NA	TGTGCCAGCAGTGAATATGAGACAGGGCCGTGGGAAAAACTGTTTTTT	CASSEYETGPWEKLFF
NA	TRBV2	TRBJ1-1	NA	TGTGCCAGCAGTGAATGGGGGGTTCGCACTGAAGCTTTCTTT	CASSEWGVRTEAFF
NA	TRBV27	TRBJ1-6	NA	TGTGCCAGCAGTTTCGGGGGATATTCGGGGAGTTCACCCCTCCACTTT	CASSFGGYSGSSPLHF
TRBD1	TRBV29-1	TRBJ1-2	NA	TGCAGCGTTTTTCCTGGGGACAGAAGCTATGGCTACACCTTC	CSVFPGDRSYGYTF
NA	TRBV30	TRBJ1-2	few	TGTGCCTGGAGACATTCCCGGGACAAACGTTCGAGCTACACCTTC	CAWRHSRDKRSSYTF
TRBD2	TRBV9	TRBJ2-1	NA	TGTGCCAGCAGCGTAGAGGCTAGCGGGGTCGGTGAGCAGTTCTTC	CASSVEASGVGEQFF
NA	TRBV28	TRBJ1-5	NA	TGTGCCAGCAGCCAAACAGGGATGGGTCAGCCCCAGCATTTT	CASSQTGMGQPQHF
TRBD2	TRBV7-9	TRBJ2-7	NA	TGTGCCAGCAGCTCGAAGAGCGGGGGTCCCTCCTACGAGCAGTACTTC	CASSSKSGGPSYEQYF
NA	TRBV30	TRBJ1-1	NA	TGTGCTAAAGCAGGGATGCGGTGGAACACTGAAGCTTTCTTT	CAKAGMRWNTEAFF
NA	TRBV7-2	TRBJ1-5	NA	TGTGCCAGCAGCTTAGAGGGTTCTACCAGCGGTCGGCCCCAGCATTTT	CASSLEGSTSGRPQHF
TRBD2	TRBV18	TRBJ2-3	once	TGTGCCAGCTCACCGGGACTAGCGGGGGGGCTCGGCACAGATACGCAGTATTTT	CASSPGLAGGLGTDTQYF
TRBD2	TRBV5-1	TRBJ2-5	NA	TGCGCCAGCAGCCCTTCTAGCGGGGGGACGGGAGAGACCCAGTACTTC	CASSPSSGGTGETQYF
NA	TRBV7-2	TRBJ1-2	NA	TGTGCCAGCAGCTTAGGCCCCGGGACTCTCTATGGCTACACCTTC	CASSLGPGTLYGYTF
NA	TRBV4-3	TRBJ1-6	NA	TGCGCCAGCAGCCAAGATCGTTTTCAGGGGACGAAGGTACACTTT	CASSQDRFQGTKVHF
TRBD1	TRBV6-5	TRBJ1-2	NA	TGTGCCAGCAGTTATTCCGGGACAGGGGCGGGTGAGGGCTACACCTTC	CASSYSGTGAGEGYTF
NA	TRBV9	TRBJ2-5	NA	TGTGCCAGCAGCGTAGCTCCGGCGGGGGCGGCGGAGACCCAGTACTTC	CASSVAPAGAAETQYF
NA	TRBV7-9	TRBJ1-2	NA	TGTGCCAGCAGCTTAGGAATGGCAGGGGACTATGGCTACACCTTC	CASSLGMAGDYGYTF
TRBD1	TRBV6-5	TRBJ1-2	NA	TGTGCCAGCGAGACAGGGGGCGCCGCCTATGGCTACACCTTC	CASETGGAAYGYTF
NA	TRBV6-5	TRBJ1-5	NA	TGTGCCAGCAGAGGACACGACAATCAGCCCCAGCATTTT	CASRGHDNQPQHF
NA	TRBV2	TRBJ1-2	once	TGTGCCAGCAGTGAAGCCGGGGGGCACTATGGCTACACCTTC	CASSEAGGHYGYTF
NA	TRBV30	TRBJ2-7	NA	TGTGCCTGGAGGTCGGCAGGAGGCTACGAGCAGTACTTC	CAWRSAGGYEQYF
NA	TRBV15	TRBJ2-2	NA	TGTGCCACCAGCAGATCAGACAGAACGAACACCGGGGAGCTGTTTTTT	CATSRSDRTNTGELFF
TRBD1	TRBV6-5	TRBJ2-5	NA	TGTGCCAGCAGTTACTCTCCGGACAGGGGAGAGACCCAGTACTTC	CASSYSPDRGETQYF
NA	TRBV7-2	TRBJ2-2	NA	TGTGCCAGCAGCCGCGAAGGGGTACCCGGGGAGCTGTTTTTT	CASSREGVPGELFF
TRBD1	TRBV14	TRBJ2-5	NA	TGTGCCAGCAGCCAATCCGGGACAGGGTATCGGAAGACCCAGTACTTC	CASSQSGTGYRKTQYF
TRBD2	TRBV7-3	TRBJ2-3	NA	TGTGCCAGCAGCTTCGAGCGGGGGGGACGAGATACGCAGTATTTT	CASSFERGGRDTQYF
NA	TRBV3-1/TRBV3-2	TRBJ1-5	NA	TGTGCCAGCAGCCGAGCTAATCAGCCCCAGCATTTT	CASSRANQPQHF
NA	TRBV5-1	TRBJ1-2	NA	TGCGCCAGCAGCTTTACCCAGGGGAACTACGGCTACACCTTC	CASSFTQGNYGYTF
NA	TRBV9	TRBJ2-3	NA	TGTGCCAGCAGCGTAGTAAGCACAGATACGCAGTATTTT	CASSVVSTDTQYF
NA	TRBV2	TRBJ1-5	few	TGTGCCAGCAGCGACTCAGTAGGGGACAATCAGCCCCAGCATTTT	CASSDSVGDNQPQHF
NA	TRBV7-2	TRBJ1-1	few	TGTGCCAGCAGCTTAGGGATCGGAGGCGGTGAAGCTTTCTTT	CASSLGIGGGEAFF
TRBD1	TRBV10-3	TRBJ1-4	NA	TGTGCCATCAGAAGACAGGGTGATGGGGAACTGTTTTTT	CAIRRQGDGELFF
TRBD1	TRBV7-2	TRBJ1-6	few	TGTGCCAGCAGCCCAGGACAGGCCTCAGTCCTCCACTTT	CASSPGQASVLHF
NA	TRBV5-1	TRBJ1-5	NA	TGCGCCAGCAGCTTGGAATCCGGTCAGCCCCAGCATTTT	CASSLESGQPQHF
NA	TRBV28	TRBJ1-4	NA	TGTGCCAGCAGCCCCTCTGACTATCCGAGTCGAACTAATGAAAAACTGTTTTTT	CASSPSDYPSRTNEKLFF
NA	TRBV11-2	TRBJ1-2	NA	TGTGCCAGCAGCTTAGTCCAGGGGAACTATGGCTACACCTTC	CASSLVQGNYGYTF